This T cell receptor (beta chain) was sequenced during a study of blood T cell repertoires in COVID-19. Study context: The United States, Italy and Spain supplied acute and convalescent COVID-19 samples. PBMCs, B-cell-depleted T cells, or T cells provided the cDNA or gDNA that made up the material.

In the authors' methods: Scientists estimated how many nucleated cells there were by amplifying reference gene primers. The protocol was immunoSEQ multiplex PCR, while the TCRdb copy is restricted to in-frame clones and leaves out a portion. V and J calls plus clone size are reproduced from that table; the DNA served to infer D and trimming. The profile shows approximately 94,000 clones, just over 90% of them singletons. With V trimmed by 3 bases and J by 2 bases, 7 bases remained unmatched. The CDR3 spans 16 residues. From germline, CDR1 is LGHNA and CDR2 YNFKEQ. The chain uses TRBV4-2 and TRBJ2-3; 8 bases are shared with TRBD2. This TCR was sampled from a woman in her forties or fifties in a cohort sampled during active COVID-19. Sequenced input: peripheral blood. The CDR3 bases are TGTGCCAGCAGCCATGGGGGACTAGTCTACACAGATACGCAGTATTTT. It specifies CASSHGGLVYTDTQYF.